This T cell receptor beta chain was sequenced for a study of T cells in Graves' hyperthyroidism and ophthalmopathy. Study-wide results and limits: In the blood, most expanded thyroid clonotypes above 0.001 appeared as well.

TCR beta CDR3 regions were amplified from RNA transcripts. TCR CDR3 regions were first amplified by RT-PCR with HTBI primers. TCRdb ran MiXCR on the multiplex PCR reads and lists one entry per CDR3 protein. The data contain a few hundred thousand distinct CDR3 sequences, around 42% of them seen just once; the ten biggest clones take up just under 8.5%. The CDR3 totals 13 residues. Germline V gene lookup returns CDR1 SQVTM and CDR2 ANQGSEA. Trimming stripped 0 bases from V and 6 bases from J, with 10 bases between. About this clonotype itself: What it binds is not known.

This TCR came from a woman in her late teens or twenties with Graves' hyperthyroidism. The sequenced material came from peripheral blood or thyroid tissue (not recorded which). V gene TRBV29-1 combines with J gene TRBJ2-3; no firm D call. As DNA, the CDR3 is TGCAGCGTTGAAGACCTTCTAGAGGATACGCAGTATTTT. Residues: CSVEDLLEDTQYF.